This TCR beta chain was sequenced for a study of T-cell reconstitution after alpha-beta-depleted transplantation in children. The study's findings and limits: Certain patients had high TCRbeta diversity at day 60, and it came from recipient T cells and thymic progenitors that survived. T-cell counts and diversity at one year post-transplant came mainly from newly produced T cells. Two months or so post-transplant, alpha-beta T cells reportedly derived from several hundred expanded graft clones.

As regards this clonotype: Its antigen is undetermined.

As it was prepared, the TCRbeta library received unique molecular identifiers. TCRdb recomputed calls from the PCR reads with MiXCR, one row per CDR3 protein. The sample contains under 250,000 distinct CDR3 sequences, about 24% of which appear only once. The TCR originated in a female patient younger than 10 who had a stem cell transplant for congenital amegakaryocytic thrombocytopenia, so the T cells may come from the graft donor. This sample comprised PBMCs, mostly from graft donor cells, obtained 360 days after TCRalphabeta/CD19-depleted stem cell transplant.

DNA for the CDR3: TGTGCCAGCACTCCCTTGGGGGGCACAGATACGCAGTATTTT. Its protein product is CASTPLGGTDTQYF. The chain carries TRBV27 and TRBJ2-3; D is tentatively TRBD1 or TRBD2 (5 bases each). CDR1 MNHEY and CDR2 SMNVEV come from the germline V gene (reference sequence). Deletions cut 7 bases from V and 1 base from J, with 12 bases between. The CDR3 runs 14 residues.